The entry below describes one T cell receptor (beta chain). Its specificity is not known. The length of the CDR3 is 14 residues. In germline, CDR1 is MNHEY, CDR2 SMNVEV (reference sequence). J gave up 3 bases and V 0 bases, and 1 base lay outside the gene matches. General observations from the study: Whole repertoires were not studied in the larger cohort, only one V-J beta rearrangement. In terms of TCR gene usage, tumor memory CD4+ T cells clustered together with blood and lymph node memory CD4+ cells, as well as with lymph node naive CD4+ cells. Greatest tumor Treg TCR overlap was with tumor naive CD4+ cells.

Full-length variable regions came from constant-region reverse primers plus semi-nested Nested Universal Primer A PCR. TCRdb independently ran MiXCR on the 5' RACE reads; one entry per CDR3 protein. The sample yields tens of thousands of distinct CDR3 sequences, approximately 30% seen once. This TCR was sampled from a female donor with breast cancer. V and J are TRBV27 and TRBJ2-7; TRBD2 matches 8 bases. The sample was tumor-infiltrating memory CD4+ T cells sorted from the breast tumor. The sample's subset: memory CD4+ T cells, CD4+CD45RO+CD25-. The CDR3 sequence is CASSLSSGIYEQYF. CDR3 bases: TGTGCCAGCAGTTTATCTAGCGGGATCTACGAGCAGTACTTC.